The next 28 T cell receptor beta chains were all read from a single sample in a study of blood T cell repertoires in COVID-19. Repertoires were generated with immunoSEQ multiplex PCR, while TCRdb's copy carries only in-frame clones and drops some. The sample lists 18,000 or so clones; around three quarters were seen once. The sample taken for sequencing was peripheral blood. Receptors originate from a man in his sixties or seventies with COVID-19, enrolled during active disease.

This chain joins TRBV14 and TRBJ2-2; 7 bases map to TRBD1. CDR3 size: 15 residues. V trimming: 4 bases; J trimming: 4 bases; junction bases outside the gene matches: 6. Germline CDR1 SGHDN, CDR2 FVKESK. The DNA for the CDR3 is TGTGCCAGCAGCCCCCACAGGGGATCCACCGGGGAGCTGTTTTTT. Encoded protein: CASSPHRGSTGELFF.

The chain has TRBV6-1 and TRBJ1-5; tentatively, D is TRBD1 (6 bases). The CDR3 totals 15 residues. V was trimmed by 1 base and J by 6 bases, leaving 13 bases between them. Looked up from germline, CDR1 is MNHNS and CDR2 is SASEGT. The CDR3 region is CASSEDRDRRQPQHF. DNA for the CDR3: TGTGCCAGCAGTGAAGACAGGGATCGGCGTCAGCCCCAGCATTTT.

This clone has more than one count but fewer than ten. The genes are TRBV3-1 (or the pseudogene TRBV3-2) and TRBJ1-2; D may be TRBD1 (6 bases). CDR1 is LGHDT, CDR2 YNNKEL, per germline (reference sequence). V lost 0 bases, J lost 8 bases, and 16 bases lay in between. The CDR3 totals 15 residues. This CDR3 is CASSQDRGAPLGYTF. CDR3 DNA: TGTGCCAGCAGCCAAGACCGGGGGGCCCCATTAGGCTACACCTTC.

The V gene is TRBV6-5, the J gene TRBJ2-7; 7 bases align to TRBD1. Trimming at V came to 5 bases and at J to 2 bases, leaving 9 bases not matched to a gene. This CDR3 region has 15 residues. Germline CDR1 reads MNHEY; CDR2 reads SVGAGI. The CDR3 is CASSPWTGETYEQYF. The CDR3 DNA follows: TGTGCCAGCAGTCCCTGGACAGGAGAAACCTACGAGCAGTACTTC.

Written as DNA, the CDR3 is TGTGCCAGCAGCGCCCAACTAGCGGGATTTGGAGTCGATGAGCAGTTCTTC. It codes for CASSAQLAGFGVDEQFF. The chain uses TRBV21-1 and TRBJ2-1; the listed D gene, TRBD2, was not tested against the DNA. TRBV21-1 is a listed pseudogene. There are 17 residues in the CDR3.

The chain joins TRBV5-6 to TRBJ2-1, with TRBD1 as a possible D gene (5 bases). Germline V lookup: CDR1 SGHDT, CDR2 YYEEEE. The CDR3 runs 15 residues. V lost 3 bases, J lost 4 bases, and 14 bases lay in between. CDR3 coding DNA: TGTGCCAGCAGCTCGAGACAGAGAGGATACAATGAGCAGTTCTTC. Its translation is CASSSRQRGYNEQFF.

This clone was counted once. The CDR3 is CASSLQGWDGYTF. CDR3 in DNA: TGTGCCAGCAGCTTACAGGGTTGGGATGGCTACACCTTC. The V and J genes are TRBV12-3 or TRBV12-4 and TRBJ1-2, with a tentative D call TRBD1 (6 bases). The CDR3 is made up of 13 amino acids. Trimming cost V 6 bases and J 6 bases, with 14 bases left between them.

The rearrangement links TRBV20-1 to TRBJ1-5, with 8 positions matching TRBD1. Per germline, CDR1 DFQATT and CDR2 SNEGSKA (reference sequence). The junction had 12 bases not matched to a gene; V was cut back by 3 bases and J by 5 bases. This CDR3 spans 16 amino acids. The CDR3 loop is CSASPIPGTGDQPQHF. The CDR3 bases are TGCAGTGCTAGTCCTATTCCAGGGACAGGAGATCAGCCCCAGCATTTT.

This clone was picked up one time. This CDR3 is also generated by other DNA sequences in the sample. The V gene is TRBV10-1, the J gene TRBJ2-5; D is perhaps TRBD1 (8 bases). Trimming took 4 bases from V and 3 from J, leaving 15 bases between them. Per germline, CDR1 WNHNN and CDR2 SYGVQD (reference sequence). This CDR3 has 15 residues. Here the CDR3 DNA reads TGCGCCAGCAGTGCCGGTACAGGGGGGGAAGAGACCCAGTACTTC. This sequence encodes CASSAGTGGEETQYF.

DNA for the CDR3: TGTGCCAGCAGCTTAGAGGGAGCTGAAGCCTACGAGCAGTACTTC. The encoded protein is CASSLEGAEAYEQYF. V usage is TRBV11-1 and J usage is TRBJ2-7; possibly TRBD2 for D (5 bases). Per germline, CDR1 SGHAT and CDR2 FQDESV (reference sequence). Trimming pared 1 base from V and 2 bases from J, leaving 12 bases between. This CDR3 is built from 15 residues.

The gene calls are TRBV10-3 and TRBJ2-3; 7 nucleotides agree with TRBD1. Unmatched junction bases numbered 7, after V lost 8 bases and J lost 2 bases. Per germline, CDR1 ENHRY and CDR2 SYGVKD. The length of the CDR3 is 14 residues. The CDR3 sequence: CAIPGQEFTDTQYF. CDR3 sequence (DNA): TGTGCCATCCCAGGACAGGAGTTCACAGATACGCAGTATTTT.

This clone was seen more than once but under ten times. The chain couples TRBV19 to TRBJ1-3; possibly TRBD1 for D (6 bases). V shed 2 bases and J shed 0 bases, with 17 bases lying between them. This CDR3 contains 18 residues. Germline V gene lookup returns CDR1 LNHDA and CDR2 SQIVND (reference sequence). Here the CDR3 reads CASSIRRQGPNSGNTIYF. In DNA, the CDR3 is TGTGCCAGTAGTATAAGGCGGCAGGGGCCCAACTCTGGAAACACCATATATTTT.

The gene calls are TRBV30 and TRBJ2-7; TRBD1 is a possible D gene (6 bases). Germline V gene data show CDR1 as GTSNPN and CDR2 as SVGIG (reference sequence). V gave up 1 base and J gave up 6 bases, with 16 bases separating them. CDR3 length equals 14 residues. For the CDR3, the DNA is TGTGCCTGGAGTGAATCCAAAACAGGGATCGAGCAGTACTTC. This sequence encodes CAWSESKTGIEQYF.

By proportion, this clone is medium-sized. This sequence joins TRBV7-9 and TRBJ2-7; D might be TRBD2 (7 bases). Germline V CDR1 and CDR2: SEHNR, FQNEAQ (reference sequence). The CDR3 is 15 amino acids. Trimming removed 6 bases from V and 3 bases from J, with 18 bases in between. The CDR3 nucleotides are TGTGCCAGCAGTCAAGGGGGGGACGGAGACTACGAGCAGTACTTC. It translates to CASSQGGDGDYEQYF.

The CDR3 DNA reads as TGTGCCTGGAGTGGGCGGGGCAATCAGCCCCAGCATTTT. It encodes CAWSGRGNQPQHF. This chain connects TRBV30 to TRBJ1-5; D ambiguous. Germline V gives CDR1 GTSNPN, CDR2 SVGIG (reference sequence). This CDR3 has 13 residues. V lost 1 base, J lost 2 bases, and 6 bases lay in between.

The J gene is TRBJ1-1, the V gene TRBV7-9, with D possibly being TRBD1 (6 bases). The germline V and J ends were trimmed by 3 bases and 5 bases, with 16 bases remaining between them. The CDR3 totals 15 residues. Germline CDR1 reads SEHNR; CDR2 reads FQNEAQ (reference sequence). This CDR3 reads CASSFFGQGWTEAFF. CDR3 bases: TGTGCCAGCAGCTTTTTCGGGCAGGGGTGGACTGAAGCTTTCTTT.

This chain uses TRBV2 with TRBJ1-3; D might be TRBD1 (6 bases). CDR3 length: 13 residues. Between the trimmed V and J ends, which lost 8 bases and 0 bases, there was a span of 8 bases. Germline CDR1 is SNHLY and CDR2 is FYNNEI. Here the CDR3 reads CASGQRSGNTIYF. Here the CDR3 DNA reads TGTGCCAGCGGACAGCGCTCTGGAAACACCATATATTTT.

This clone is large (0.1 to 1%) within its sample. The CDR3 loop reads CASNRQGAGNEQFF. Here the CDR3 DNA reads TGCGCCAGCAACCGACAGGGGGCGGGTAATGAGCAGTTCTTC. The chain carries TRBV10-2 and TRBJ2-1; TRBD1 matches at 10 bases. The trim removed 7 bases at V and 7 bases at J, leaving 7 bases unmatched. This CDR3 comprises 14 residues. Germline V lookup: CDR1 WSHSY, CDR2 SAAADI.

The gene calls are TRBV7-9 and TRBJ1-2; D not resolved. V was shortened by 3 bases and J by 7 bases, with 6 bases between the two germline ends. Germline loops: CDR1 SEHNR, CDR2 FQNEAQ (reference sequence). The CDR3 is 11 residues long. CDR3 amino acids: CASSFGGGYTF. CDR3 sequence (DNA): TGTGCCAGCAGCTTTGGAGGTGGCTACACCTTC.

Details on this clone: In the same sample, other DNA sequences code for this CDR3. The J gene is TRBJ1-6, the V gene TRBV9; TRBD1 matches at 8 bases. Germline CDR1 and CDR2: SGDLS and YYNGEE. The CDR3 extends over 17 amino acids. The V gene end was trimmed by 0 bases and the J gene end by 0 bases; junction bases not matched to a gene: 2. This CDR3 is CASSVGDRSSYNSPLHF. CDR3 coding DNA: TGTGCCAGCAGCGTAGGGGACAGGAGCTCCTATAATTCACCCCTCCACTTT.

The J gene is TRBJ1-5, the V gene TRBV5-1, with 8 nucleotides matching TRBD1. This CDR3 spans 15 amino acids. Losses at the gene ends were 4 bases for V and 7 bases for J; bases not matched to a gene: 10. In germline, CDR1 is SGHRS, CDR2 YFSETQ. CDR3 nucleotides: TGCGCCAGCAGCCCGGGGACAGGTGATCACCAGCCCCAGCATTTT. Protein sequence: CASSPGTGDHQPQHF.

The chain uses TRBV7-9 and TRBJ2-3; tentative D call: TRBD2 (5 bases). CDR1 and CDR2 (germline): SEHNR, FQNEAQ (reference sequence). The CDR3 is 14 residues long. The V and J ends lost 3 bases and 1 base respectively, with 8 bases between them. CDR3 nucleotide sequence: TGTGCCAGCAGCTTTAGGCGGGGCACAGATACGCAGTATTTT. Its translation is CASSFRRGTDTQYF.

The gene calls are TRBV28 and TRBJ1-5; D remains ambiguous. Germline V gene data show CDR1 as MDHEN and CDR2 as SYDVKM. With 1 base removed from V and 4 bases from J, the gap between germline ends came to 14 bases. The CDR3 sequence is 16 residues long. In nucleotides, the CDR3 is TGTGCCAGCAGTTTATTGGTGGTAGGAGGGAATCAGCCCCAGCATTTT. It encodes CASSLLVVGGNQPQHF.

The gene calls are TRBV19 and TRBJ2-1; D unclear. Looked up from germline, CDR1 is LNHDA and CDR2 is SQIVND (reference sequence). Trimming stripped 3 bases from V and 0 bases from J, with 9 bases between. The CDR3 runs to 15 residues. Here the CDR3 reads CASSISSNSYNEQFF. The CDR3 coding sequence is TGTGCCAGTAGTATTTCCAGTAACTCCTACAATGAGCAGTTCTTC.

The rearrangement joins TRBV25-1 to TRBJ1-5; 8 bases map to TRBD1. V shed 1 base, J shed 7 bases, and the junction held 3 bases outside the gene matches. The CDR3 is 14 amino acids. Germline V gene lookup returns CDR1 MGHDK and CDR2 SYGVNS. CDR3 nucleotide sequence: TGTGCCAGCAGTGAATCAGGGGGCACACAGCCCCAGCATTTT. Its protein product is CASSESGGTQPQHF.

The chain recombines TRBV19 with TRBJ2-2; D is perhaps TRBD1 (6 bases). Germline-derived CDR1 and CDR2 are LNHDA and SQIVND (reference sequence). Trimming pared 4 bases from V and 3 bases from J, leaving 12 bases between. The CDR3 length is 15 residues. The chain's CDR3 is CASSRAPGDTGELFF. DNA for the CDR3: TGTGCCAGTAGTAGAGCCCCAGGGGACACCGGGGAGCTGTTTTTT.

In this sample, this clone is medium-sized. The rearrangement joins TRBV7-9 to TRBJ2-1; the D is unclear. V shed 4 bases and J shed 2 bases, with 9 bases lying between them. Germline assignment: CDR1 SEHNR and CDR2 FQNEAQ (reference sequence). This CDR3 comprises 14 residues. CDR3 in amino acids: CASSSFITYNEQFF. The CDR3 DNA follows: TGTGCCAGCAGCTCCTTTATTACCTACAATGAGCAGTTCTTC.

This chain joins TRBV6-5 and TRBJ2-1, with TRBD2 matching 7 bases. Germline V gene sequence: CDR1 MNHEY, CDR2 SVGAGI. V lost 4 bases to trimming and J lost 8 bases; unmatched junction nucleotides: 2. There are 12 residues in the CDR3. The CDR3 is CASSSRGDEQFF. CDR3 nucleotide sequence: TGTGCCAGCAGTTCCCGGGGGGATGAGCAGTTCTTC.